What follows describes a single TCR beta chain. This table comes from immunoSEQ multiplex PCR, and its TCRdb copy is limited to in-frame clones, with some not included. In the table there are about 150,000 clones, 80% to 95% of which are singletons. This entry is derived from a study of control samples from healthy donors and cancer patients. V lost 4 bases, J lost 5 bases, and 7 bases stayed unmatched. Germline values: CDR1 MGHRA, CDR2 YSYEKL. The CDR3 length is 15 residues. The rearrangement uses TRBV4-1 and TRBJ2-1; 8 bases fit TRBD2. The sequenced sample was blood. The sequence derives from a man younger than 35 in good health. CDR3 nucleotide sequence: TGCGCCAGCAGCCCGGGGGGGCCTTTCGACAATGAGCAGTTCTTC. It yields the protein CASSPGGPFDNEQFF.